This T cell receptor beta chain was recovered during a study of shared clonotypes between healthy human individuals. Measured with immunoSEQ multiplex PCR; TCRdb has only the in-frame clones, and not every one. The sample records 650,000 to 800,000 clones, about 91% being singletons. It was CD45RO-negative cells, positively selected for CCR7, that made up naive CD8 cells, with terminally differentiated effector memory CD45RA+ cells excluded. The receptor was isolated from a man aged 25 to 40 in good health. Sequenced material: naive CD8+ T cells sorted from blood.

DNA for the CDR3: TGTGCCAGCAGCTTAGGGAGACTGTACTCTGGAAACACCATATATTTT. Protein: CASSLGRLYSGNTIYF. The chain couples TRBV7-9 to TRBJ1-3, with D unclear. This CDR3 has 16 amino acids. The V gene lost 1 base and the J gene lost 0 bases, with 10 bases spanning the gap. Per the germline V gene, CDR1 is SEHNR and CDR2 is FQNEAQ (reference sequence).